Shown below are 14 T cell receptor beta chains from a single sample sequenced in a study of shared clonotypes between healthy human individuals. This table comes from immunoSEQ multiplex PCR, and its TCRdb copy is limited to in-frame clones, with some not included. The table lists millions of clones, 90% to 95% of them singletons. Sequenced: naive CD4+ T cells sorted from blood. The subset is: CD45RA+ positively selected. The receptors come from a man in his late teens or twenties in good health.

The V gene is TRBV6-5, the J gene TRBJ1-3; no clear D. Germline CDR1 and CDR2: MNHEY and SVGAGI. The CDR3 totals 12 residues. With 7 bases removed from V and 1 base from J, the gap between germline ends came to 5 bases. CDR3 in amino acids: CASMGSGNTIYF. CDR3 bases: TGTGCCAGCATGGGTTCTGGAAACACCATATATTTT.

This chain connects TRBV2 to TRBJ2-3; D might be TRBD1 (6 bases). CDR3 size: 14 residues. Germline V gene sequence: CDR1 SNHLY, CDR2 FYNNEI. Trimming cost V 5 bases and J 4 bases, with 13 bases left between them. The CDR3 here is CASSKQGAADTQYF. CDR3 in DNA: TGTGCCAGCAGTAAACAGGGTGCCGCAGATACGCAGTATTTT.

The V call is TRBV6-1, the J call TRBJ2-1; maybe TRBD1 (7 bases). The germline CDR1 and CDR2 sequences are MNHNS and SASEGT. This CDR3 has 15 amino acids. Trimming removed 4 bases from V and 3 bases from J, with 13 bases in between. CDR3 amino acids: CASSVGQGGYNEQFF. The CDR3, as DNA: TGTGCCAGCAGTGTGGGGCAGGGGGGCTACAATGAGCAGTTCTTC.

The chain links TRBV28 to TRBJ1-2; TRBD1 matches at 8 bases. Germline values: CDR1 MDHEN, CDR2 SYDVKM. Trimming at V came to 7 bases and at J to 4 bases, leaving 5 bases not matched to a gene. The CDR3 has 13 amino acids. Here the CDR3 DNA reads TGTGCCAGCACTACAGGGGGGTTCTATGGCTACACCTTC. It translates to CASTTGGFYGYTF.

V gene TRBV7-6 combines with J gene TRBJ2-1; D is ambiguous. There are 15 residues in the CDR3. CDR1 and CDR2 from the germline V gene are SGHVS and FNYEAQ. Trimming shortened V by 0 bases and J by 6 bases, and 12 bases separated the two germline ends. CDR3 nucleotides: TGTGCCAGCAGCTTAGCGCGTTCCCATTCCAATGAGCAGTTCTTC. Its protein is CASSLARSHSNEQFF.

V and J are TRBV7-9 and TRBJ1-4, with a possible D match to TRBD1 (5 bases). Germline CDR1 reads SEHNR; CDR2 reads FQNEAQ (reference sequence). The V end lost 1 base, the J end lost 7 bases, and 19 bases lay between the germline ends. The CDR3 runs 17 residues. As DNA, the CDR3 is TGTGCCAGCAGCTTAGGAGACAAGAGAGGGGACGGTGAAAAACTGTTTTTT. Amino acid sequence: CASSLGDKRGDGEKLFF. Full variable domain (missing parts from reference TRBV7-9 and TRBJ1-4): DTGVSQNPRHKITKRGQNVTFRCDPISEHNRLYWYRQTLGQGPEFLTYFQNEAQLEKSRLLSDRFSAERPKGSFSTLEIQRTEQGDSAMYLCASSLGDKRGDGEKLFFGSGTQLSVL.

As concerns this clone: The same CDR3 can be traced to other DNA sequences in this sample. The chain combines TRBV7-2 with TRBJ1-2; D gene unclear. CDR3 size: 15 residues. Germline lookup yields CDR1 SGHTA and CDR2 FQGNSA. Trimming shortened V by 1 base and J by 3 bases, and 12 bases separated the two germline ends. CDR3 DNA sequence: TGTGCCAGCAGCTTAGTTGGTACGGGTGACTATGGCTACACCTTC. This encodes CASSLVGTGDYGYTF.

The chain links TRBV21-1 to TRBJ2-2; the listed D gene, TRBD2, was not tested against the DNA. TRBV21-1 is classified as a pseudogene. The CDR3 is 12 amino acids. The CDR3 region is CASRADTGELFF. The CDR3 bases are TGTGCCAGCAGGGCGGACACCGGGGAGCTGTTTTTT.

V usage is TRBV11-2 and J usage is TRBJ2-5; 8 nucleotides match TRBD2. The CDR3 has 17 residues. Germline loops: CDR1 SGHAT, CDR2 FQNNGV. The V segment lost 5 bases and the J segment 2 bases; nucleotides outside the gene matches: 13. For the CDR3, the DNA is TGTGCCAGCAGCCGCGGAGGATACGTAGCGGGGCAAGAGACCCAGTACTTC. It encodes CASSRGGYVAGQETQYF.

This clone was recorded only once. V usage is TRBV28 and J usage is TRBJ2-3; 9 bases line up with TRBD1. Germline values: CDR1 MDHEN, CDR2 SYDVKM. V lost 10 bases to trimming and J lost 6 bases; unmatched junction nucleotides: 14. The CDR3 totals 15 residues. The CDR3 sequence: CATTTGGAVTDTQYF. The CDR3 DNA reads TGTGCCACCACAACAGGGGGCGCAGTCACGGATACGCAGTATTTT.

This clone was counted between two and nine times. V is TRBV7-8 and J is TRBJ2-7; no clear D gene. The V gene's germline CDR1 is SGHVS and CDR2 FQNEAQ. With 2 bases removed from V and 6 bases from J, the gap between germline ends came to 5 bases. This CDR3 is 11 amino acids long. CDR3 nucleotides: TGTGCCAGCAGCTTAAAGGGCGAGCAGTACTTC. As protein: CASSLKGEQYF.

The chain couples TRBV27 to TRBJ2-3; TRBD1 aligns across 12 bases. The CDR3 has 15 amino acids. V lost 6 bases and J lost 5; bases outside the gene matches: 6. Germline V CDR1 and CDR2: MNHEY, SMNVEV (reference sequence). CDR3 protein: CASSLGTGGGDTQYF. CDR3 coding DNA: TGTGCCAGCAGCTTGGGGACAGGGGGCGGAGATACGCAGTATTTT.

The chain links TRBV6-5 to TRBJ1-1; unclear D gene. V lost 8 bases to trimming and J lost 2 bases, with 12 bases between them. The CDR3 is 13 amino acids. The germline gives CDR1 MNHEY, CDR2 SVGAGI. The CDR3 here is CASSRGFNTEAFF. The DNA of the CDR3 is TGTGCCAGCTCCCGGGGATTTAACACTGAAGCTTTCTTT.

The rearrangement joins TRBV11-2 to TRBJ2-4, with D perhaps given as TRBD1 or TRBD2 (6 bases each). The V end was cut by 0 bases, the J end by 1 base, with 16 bases between. The CDR3 totals 18 residues. The germline V gene encodes CDR1 SGHAT and CDR2 FQNNGV. CDR3 bases: TGTGCCAGCAGCTTAGATTACGGGGGCGGAGGGGCCAAAAACATTCAGTACTTC. Translation gives CASSLDYGGGGAKNIQYF.